This TCR beta chain came from a study of OX40 agonist ivuxolimab in advanced cancers. On the study more broadly: Of the patients, three showed partial responses, one with hepatocellular carcinoma and two with cutaneous melanoma.

This table comes from immunoSEQ multiplex PCR, and its TCRdb copy is limited to in-frame clones, with some not included. The sample lists roughly 72,000 clones, 89% occurring once. The length of the CDR3 is 14 residues. The ends were cut back, 4 bases at V and 5 bases at J, with 12 bases in the middle. Specimen: CD4+ or CD8+ T cells sorted from blood, collected in a trial of the OX40 agonist ivuxolimab. This receptor was identified in an adult with an advanced solid tumor such as melanoma, head and neck, liver or kidney cancer. The gene calls are TRBV5-3 and TRBJ1-4; TRBD1 might be the D (6 bases). TRBV5-3 falls under the ORF class, with uncertain function. CDR3 coding DNA: TGTGCCAGAAGCGGGGGCCAGGTAAATGAAAAACTGTTTTTT. As protein: CARSGGQVNEKLFF.